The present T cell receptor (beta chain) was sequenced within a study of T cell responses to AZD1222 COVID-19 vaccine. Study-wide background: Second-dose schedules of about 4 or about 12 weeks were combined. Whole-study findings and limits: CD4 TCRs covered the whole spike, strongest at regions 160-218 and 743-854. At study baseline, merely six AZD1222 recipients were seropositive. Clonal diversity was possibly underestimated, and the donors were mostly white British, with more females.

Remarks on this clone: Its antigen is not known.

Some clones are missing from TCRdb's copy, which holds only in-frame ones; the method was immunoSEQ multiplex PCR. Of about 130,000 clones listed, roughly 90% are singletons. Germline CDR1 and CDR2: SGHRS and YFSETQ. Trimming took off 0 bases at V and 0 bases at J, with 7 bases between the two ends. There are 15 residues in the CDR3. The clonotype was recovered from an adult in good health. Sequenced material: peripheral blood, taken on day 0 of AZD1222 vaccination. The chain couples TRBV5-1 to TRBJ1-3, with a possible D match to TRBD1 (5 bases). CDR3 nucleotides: TGCGCCAGCAGCTTGGTGGGGGACTCTGGAAACACCATATATTTT. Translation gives CASSLVGDSGNTIYF.